This T cell receptor (beta chain) was obtained from a study of shared clonotypes between healthy human individuals. Study-level information: Every donor yielded three CD4 naive, three CD4 memory, two CD8 naive and one CD8 memory plate.

Findings and caveats of the study: Blood was the sole source, and tissue repertoires probably differ. A handful of donors had 5% to 6% of their naive CD4 clonotypes in common.

Trimming cost V 4 bases and J 2 bases, with 13 bases left between them. The CDR3 loop spans 14 amino acids. Germline V gene lookup returns CDR1 SGHRS and CDR2 YFSETQ. The naive CD8 subset, CD45RO-negative cells positively selected for CCR7, excluded terminally differentiated effector memory CD45RA+ cells. For this clone: Its antigen is not identified.

Per the original methods: ImmunoSEQ output lacked quality scores and full-length reads, limiting matched filtering. Here immunoSEQ multiplex PCR was the method, and the copy in TCRdb shows in-frame clones only, minus some. V, J and clone size are those of that table, while D and trimming were read from the DNA. This sample yields around 600,000 clones, of which approximately 95% are seen a single time; over 0.1% belongs to the top ten. The source is a woman aged 25-40 years in good health. What was sequenced was naive CD8+ T cells sorted from blood. The gene calls are TRBV5-1 and TRBJ2-7; D is unresolved. CDR3 protein: CASSVERKTYEQYF. The CDR3 nucleotides read TGCGCCAGCAGCGTCGAACGGAAGACCTACGAGCAGTACTTC.